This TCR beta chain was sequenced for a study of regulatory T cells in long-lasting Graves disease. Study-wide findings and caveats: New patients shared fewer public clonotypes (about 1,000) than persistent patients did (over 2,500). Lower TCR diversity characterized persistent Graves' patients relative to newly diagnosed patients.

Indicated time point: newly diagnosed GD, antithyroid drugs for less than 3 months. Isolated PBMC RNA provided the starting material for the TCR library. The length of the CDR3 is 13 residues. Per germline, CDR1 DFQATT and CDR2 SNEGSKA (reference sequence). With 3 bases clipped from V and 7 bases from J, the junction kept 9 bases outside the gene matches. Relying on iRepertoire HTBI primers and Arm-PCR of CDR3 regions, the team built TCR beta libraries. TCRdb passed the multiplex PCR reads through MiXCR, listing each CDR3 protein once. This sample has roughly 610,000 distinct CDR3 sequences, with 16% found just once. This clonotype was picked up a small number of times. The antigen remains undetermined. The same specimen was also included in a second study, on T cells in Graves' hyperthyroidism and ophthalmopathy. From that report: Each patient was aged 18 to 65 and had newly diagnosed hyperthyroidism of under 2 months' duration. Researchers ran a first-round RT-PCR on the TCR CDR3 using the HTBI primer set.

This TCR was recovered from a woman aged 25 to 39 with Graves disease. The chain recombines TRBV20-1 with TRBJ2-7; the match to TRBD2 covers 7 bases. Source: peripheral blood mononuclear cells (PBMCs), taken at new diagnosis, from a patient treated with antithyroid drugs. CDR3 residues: CSASGGRAGEQYF. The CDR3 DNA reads TGCAGTGCTAGTGGGGGGAGGGCCGGGGAGCAGTACTTC.